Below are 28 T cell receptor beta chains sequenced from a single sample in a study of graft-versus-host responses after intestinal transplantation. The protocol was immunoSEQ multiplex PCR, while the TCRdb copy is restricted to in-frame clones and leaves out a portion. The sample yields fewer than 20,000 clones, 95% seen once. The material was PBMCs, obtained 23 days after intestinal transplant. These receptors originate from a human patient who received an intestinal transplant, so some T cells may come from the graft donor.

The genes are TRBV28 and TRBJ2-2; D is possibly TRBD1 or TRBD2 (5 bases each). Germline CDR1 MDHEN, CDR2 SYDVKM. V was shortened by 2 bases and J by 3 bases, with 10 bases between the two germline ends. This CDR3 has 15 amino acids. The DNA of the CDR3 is TGTGCCAGCAGTTTAAGGGACCCCTACACCGGGGAGCTGTTTTTT. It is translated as CASSLRDPYTGELFF.

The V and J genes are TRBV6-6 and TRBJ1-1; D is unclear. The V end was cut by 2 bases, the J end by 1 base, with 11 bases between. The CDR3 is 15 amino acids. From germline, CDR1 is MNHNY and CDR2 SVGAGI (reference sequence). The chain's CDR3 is CASSYEIRGNTEAFF. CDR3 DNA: TGTGCCAGCAGTTACGAGATCCGCGGGAACACTGAAGCTTTCTTT.

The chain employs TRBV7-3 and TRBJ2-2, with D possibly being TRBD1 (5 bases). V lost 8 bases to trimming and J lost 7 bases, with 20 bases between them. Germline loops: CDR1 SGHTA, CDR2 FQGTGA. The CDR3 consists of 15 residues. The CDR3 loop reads CASGRTDTEIGELFF. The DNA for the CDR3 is TGTGCCAGCGGACGAACGGACACCGAAATCGGGGAGCTGTTTTTT.

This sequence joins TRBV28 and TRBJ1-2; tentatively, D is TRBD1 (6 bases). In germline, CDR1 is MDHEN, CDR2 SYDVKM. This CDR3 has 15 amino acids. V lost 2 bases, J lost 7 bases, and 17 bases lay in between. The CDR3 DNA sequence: TGTGCCAGCAGTTTAACATTAGGGGGGGCCAGTGGCTACACCTTC. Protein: CASSLTLGGASGYTF.

CDR3 in amino acids: CASVDGNTIYF. Here the CDR3 DNA reads TGTGCCAGCGTGGATGGAAACACCATATATTTT. This rearrangement joins TRBV2 to TRBJ1-3; the D is unclear. The CDR3 loop spans 11 amino acids. Germline V gives CDR1 SNHLY, CDR2 FYNNEI. Trimming shortened V by 8 bases and J by 3 bases, and 5 bases separated the two germline ends.

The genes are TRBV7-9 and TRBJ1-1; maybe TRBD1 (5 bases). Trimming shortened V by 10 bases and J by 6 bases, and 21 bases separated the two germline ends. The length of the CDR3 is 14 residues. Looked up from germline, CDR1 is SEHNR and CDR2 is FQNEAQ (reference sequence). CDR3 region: CATTRNQGYPEAFF. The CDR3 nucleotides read TGTGCCACCACCAGAAATCAGGGATACCCTGAAGCTTTCTTT.

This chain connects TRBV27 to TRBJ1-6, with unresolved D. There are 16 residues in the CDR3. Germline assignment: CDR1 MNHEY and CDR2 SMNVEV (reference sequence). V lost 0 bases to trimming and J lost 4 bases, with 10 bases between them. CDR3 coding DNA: TGTGCCAGCAGTTTATCCGCAGTTACATATAATTCACCCCTCCACTTT. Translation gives CASSLSAVTYNSPLHF.

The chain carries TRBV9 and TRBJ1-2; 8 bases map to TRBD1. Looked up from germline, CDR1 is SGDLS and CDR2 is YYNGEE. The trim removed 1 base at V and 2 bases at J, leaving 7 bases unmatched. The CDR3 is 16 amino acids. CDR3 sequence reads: CASSVSRTGSNYGYTF. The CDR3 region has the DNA TGTGCCAGCAGCGTAAGCCGGACAGGGTCCAACTATGGCTACACCTTC.

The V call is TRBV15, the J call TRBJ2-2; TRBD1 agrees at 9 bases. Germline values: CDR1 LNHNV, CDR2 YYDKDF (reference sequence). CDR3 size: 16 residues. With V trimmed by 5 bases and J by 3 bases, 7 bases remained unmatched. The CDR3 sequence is CATSLYRDRDTGELFF. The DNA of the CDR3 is TGTGCCACCAGCCTATACCGGGACAGGGACACCGGGGAGCTGTTTTTT.

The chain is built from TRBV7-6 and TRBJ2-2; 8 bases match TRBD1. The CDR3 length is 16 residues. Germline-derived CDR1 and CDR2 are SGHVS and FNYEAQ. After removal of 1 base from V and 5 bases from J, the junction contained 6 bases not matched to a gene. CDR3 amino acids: CASSLEGRGRTGELFF. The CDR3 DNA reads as TGTGCCAGCAGCTTAGAAGGCAGGGGGCGTACCGGGGAGCTGTTTTTT. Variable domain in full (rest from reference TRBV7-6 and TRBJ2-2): GAGVSQSPRYKVTKRGQDVALRCDPISGHVSLYWYRQALGQGPEFLTYFNYEAQQDKSGLPNDRFSAERPEGSISTLTIQRTEQRDSAMYRCASSLEGRGRTGELFFGEGSRLTVL.

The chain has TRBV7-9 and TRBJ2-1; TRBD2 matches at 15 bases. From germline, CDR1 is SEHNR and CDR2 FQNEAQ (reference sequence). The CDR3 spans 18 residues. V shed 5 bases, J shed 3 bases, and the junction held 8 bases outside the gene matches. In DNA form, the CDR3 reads TGTGCCAGCAGCCCAGGGACTAGCGGGAGGCGATTCTACAATGAGCAGTTCTTC. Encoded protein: CASSPGTSGRRFYNEQFF.

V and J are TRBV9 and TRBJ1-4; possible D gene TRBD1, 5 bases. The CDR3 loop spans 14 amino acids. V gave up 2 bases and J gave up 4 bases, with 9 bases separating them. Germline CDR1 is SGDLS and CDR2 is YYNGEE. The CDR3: CASSVTEVNEKLFF. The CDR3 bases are TGTGCCAGCAGCGTGACAGAAGTTAATGAAAAACTGTTTTTT.

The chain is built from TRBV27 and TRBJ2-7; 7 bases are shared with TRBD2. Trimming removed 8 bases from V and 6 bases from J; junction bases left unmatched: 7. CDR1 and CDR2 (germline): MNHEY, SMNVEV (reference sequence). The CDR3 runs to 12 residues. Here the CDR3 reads CASGGGLLEQYF. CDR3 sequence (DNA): TGTGCCAGCGGGGGAGGGCTCCTCGAGCAGTACTTC.

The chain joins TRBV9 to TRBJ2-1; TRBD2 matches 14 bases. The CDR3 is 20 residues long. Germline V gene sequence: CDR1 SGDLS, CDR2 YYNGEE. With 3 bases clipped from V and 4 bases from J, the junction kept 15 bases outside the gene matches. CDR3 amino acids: CASSGPTGTSGRGGYNEQFF. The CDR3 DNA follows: TGTGCCAGCAGCGGTCCAACCGGGACTAGCGGGAGAGGGGGGTACAATGAGCAGTTCTTC.

CDR3 sequence reads: CASSLLAGVDEQYF. The CDR3 DNA reads TGCGCCAGCAGCTTACTAGCGGGAGTGGACGAGCAGTACTTC. The chain combines TRBV5-1 with TRBJ2-7; 11 positions agree with TRBD2. Per the germline V gene, CDR1 is SGHRS and CDR2 is YFSETQ. V lost 2 bases and J lost 5; bases outside the gene matches: 3. The CDR3 is 14 residues long.

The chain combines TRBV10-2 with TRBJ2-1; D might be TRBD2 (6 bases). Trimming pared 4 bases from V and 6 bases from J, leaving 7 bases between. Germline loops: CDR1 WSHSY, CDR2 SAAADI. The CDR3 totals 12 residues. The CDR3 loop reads CASSVGGNEQFF. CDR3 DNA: TGCGCCAGCAGTGTGGGGGGCAATGAGCAGTTCTTC.

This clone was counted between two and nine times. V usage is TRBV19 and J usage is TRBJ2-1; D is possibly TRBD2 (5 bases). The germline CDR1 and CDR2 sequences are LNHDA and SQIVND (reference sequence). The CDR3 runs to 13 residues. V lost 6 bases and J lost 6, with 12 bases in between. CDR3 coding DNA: TGTGCCAGTAGCCGTTTCGGGGTCAATGAGCAGTTCTTC. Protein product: CASSRFGVNEQFF.

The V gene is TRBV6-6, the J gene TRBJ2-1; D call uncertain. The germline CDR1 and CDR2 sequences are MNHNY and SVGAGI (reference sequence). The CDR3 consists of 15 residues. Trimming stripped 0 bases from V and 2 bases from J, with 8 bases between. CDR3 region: CASSYSYSTYNEQFF. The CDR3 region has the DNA TGTGCCAGCAGTTACTCGTATAGTACCTACAATGAGCAGTTCTTC.

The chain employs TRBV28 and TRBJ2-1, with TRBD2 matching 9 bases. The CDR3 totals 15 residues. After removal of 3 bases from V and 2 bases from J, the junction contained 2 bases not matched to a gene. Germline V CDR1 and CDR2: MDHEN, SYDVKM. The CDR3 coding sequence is TGTGCCAGCAGTTTGGCGGGAGGGCCCTACAATGAGCAGTTCTTC. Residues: CASSLAGGPYNEQFF.

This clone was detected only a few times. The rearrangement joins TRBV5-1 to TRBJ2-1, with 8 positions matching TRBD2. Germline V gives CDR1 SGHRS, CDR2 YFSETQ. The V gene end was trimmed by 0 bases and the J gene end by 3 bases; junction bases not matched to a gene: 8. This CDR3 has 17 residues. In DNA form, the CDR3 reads TGCGCCAGCAGCTTGGGCGCCGGGGGGGTCTACTACAATGAGCAGTTCTTC. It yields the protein CASSLGAGGVYYNEQFF.

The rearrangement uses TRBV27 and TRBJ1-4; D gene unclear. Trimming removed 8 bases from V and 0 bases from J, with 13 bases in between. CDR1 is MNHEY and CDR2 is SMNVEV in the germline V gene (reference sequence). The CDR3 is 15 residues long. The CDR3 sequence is CASGGRMATNEKLFF. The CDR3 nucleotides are TGTGCCAGCGGCGGCAGGATGGCAACTAATGAAAAACTGTTTTTT. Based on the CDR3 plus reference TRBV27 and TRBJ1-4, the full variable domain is EAQVTQNPRYLITVTGKKLTVTCSQNMNHEYMSWYRQDPGLGLRQIYYSMNVEVTDKGDVPEGYKVSRKEKRNFPLILESPSPNQTSLYFCASGGRMATNEKLFFGSGTQLSVL.

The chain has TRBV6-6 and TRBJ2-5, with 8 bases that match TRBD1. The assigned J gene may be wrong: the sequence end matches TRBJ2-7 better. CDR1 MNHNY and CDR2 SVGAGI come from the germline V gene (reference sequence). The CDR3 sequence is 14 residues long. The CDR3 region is CASSYSGQGYEQYF. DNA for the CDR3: TGTGCCAGCAGTTACTCCGGACAGGGCTACGAGCAGTACTTC.

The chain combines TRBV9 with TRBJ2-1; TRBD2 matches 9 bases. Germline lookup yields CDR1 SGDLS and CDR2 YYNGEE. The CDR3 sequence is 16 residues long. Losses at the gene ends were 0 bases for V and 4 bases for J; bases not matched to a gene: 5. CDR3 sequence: CASSVVGGRAYNEQFF. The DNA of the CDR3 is TGTGCCAGCAGCGTAGTAGGCGGGAGGGCTTACAATGAGCAGTTCTTC.

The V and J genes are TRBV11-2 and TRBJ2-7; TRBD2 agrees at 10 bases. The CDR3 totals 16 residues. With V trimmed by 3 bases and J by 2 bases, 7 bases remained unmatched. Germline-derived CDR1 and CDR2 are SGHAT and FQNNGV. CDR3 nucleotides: TGTGCCAGCAGCTTTCTAGGACTAGCGGCCACCTACGAGCAGTACTTC. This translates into CASSFLGLAATYEQYF.

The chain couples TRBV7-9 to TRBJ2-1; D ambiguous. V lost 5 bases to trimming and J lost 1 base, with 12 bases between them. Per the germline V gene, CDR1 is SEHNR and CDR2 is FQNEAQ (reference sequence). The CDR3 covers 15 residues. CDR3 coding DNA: TGTGCCAGCAGCCCAATCCGGGCGTCCTACAATGAGCAGTTCTTC. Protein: CASSPIRASYNEQFF. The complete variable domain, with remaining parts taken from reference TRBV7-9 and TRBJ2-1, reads DTGVSQNPRHKITKRGQNVTFRCDPISEHNRLYWYRQTLGQGPEFLTYFQNEAQLEKSRLLSDRFSAERPKGSFSTLEIQRTEQGDSAMYLCASSPIRASYNEQFFGPGTRLTVL.

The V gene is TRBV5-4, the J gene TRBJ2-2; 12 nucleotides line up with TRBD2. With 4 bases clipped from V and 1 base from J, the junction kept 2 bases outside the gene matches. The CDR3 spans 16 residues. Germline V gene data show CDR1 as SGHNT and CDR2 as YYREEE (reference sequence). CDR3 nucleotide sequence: TGTGCCAGCAGCGAGGGACTAGCGGGGAACACCGGGGAGCTGTTTTTT. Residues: CASSEGLAGNTGELFF.

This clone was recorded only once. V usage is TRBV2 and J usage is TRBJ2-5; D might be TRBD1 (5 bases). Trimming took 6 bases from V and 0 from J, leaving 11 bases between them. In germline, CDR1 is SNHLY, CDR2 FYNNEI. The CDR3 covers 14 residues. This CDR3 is CASSADSYQETQYF. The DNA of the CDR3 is TGTGCCAGCAGCGCTGACAGTTACCAAGAGACCCAGTACTTC.

The DNA of the CDR3 is TGTGCCAGCAGTGTGGGACTAGCGGGAGGAGGGTCCTACGAGCAGTACTTC. Encoded protein: CASSVGLAGGGSYEQYF. The rearrangement links TRBV2 to TRBJ2-7; 15 bases fit TRBD2. Germline V gives CDR1 SNHLY, CDR2 FYNNEI. The CDR3 length is 17 residues. After removal of 4 bases from V and 1 base from J, the junction contained 5 bases not matched to a gene.